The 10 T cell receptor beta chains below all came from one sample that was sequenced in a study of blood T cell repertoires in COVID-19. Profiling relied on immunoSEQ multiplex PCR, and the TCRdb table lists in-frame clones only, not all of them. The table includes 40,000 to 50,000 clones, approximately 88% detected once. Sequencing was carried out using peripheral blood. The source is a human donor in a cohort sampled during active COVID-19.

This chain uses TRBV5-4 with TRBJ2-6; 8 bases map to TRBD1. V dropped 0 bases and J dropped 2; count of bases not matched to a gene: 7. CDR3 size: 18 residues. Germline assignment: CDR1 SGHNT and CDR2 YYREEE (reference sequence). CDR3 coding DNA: TGTGCCAGCAGCTTGGGCACAGGGGGGTTGCCTGGGGCCAACGTCCTGACTTTC. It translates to CASSLGTGGLPGANVLTF.

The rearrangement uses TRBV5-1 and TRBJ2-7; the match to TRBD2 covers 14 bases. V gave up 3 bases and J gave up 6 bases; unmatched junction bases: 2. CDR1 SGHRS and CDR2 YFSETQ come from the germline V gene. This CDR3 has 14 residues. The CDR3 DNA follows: TGCGCCAGCAGCTGGGGACTAGCGGGGGTCGAGCAGTACTTC. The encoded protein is CASSWGLAGVEQYF.

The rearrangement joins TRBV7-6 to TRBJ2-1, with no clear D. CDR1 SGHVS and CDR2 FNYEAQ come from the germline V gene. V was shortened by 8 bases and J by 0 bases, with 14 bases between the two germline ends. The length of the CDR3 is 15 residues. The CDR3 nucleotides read TGTGCCAGCGGTGGGCAGGTTGACTCCTACAATGAGCAGTTCTTC. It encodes CASGGQVDSYNEQFF.

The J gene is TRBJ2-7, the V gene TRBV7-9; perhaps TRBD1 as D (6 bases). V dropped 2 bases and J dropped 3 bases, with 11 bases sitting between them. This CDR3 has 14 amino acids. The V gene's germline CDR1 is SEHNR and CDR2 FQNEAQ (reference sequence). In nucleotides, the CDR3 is TGTGCCAGCAGCTTAAACCCAGGGGACTACGAGCAGTACTTC. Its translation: CASSLNPGDYEQYF.

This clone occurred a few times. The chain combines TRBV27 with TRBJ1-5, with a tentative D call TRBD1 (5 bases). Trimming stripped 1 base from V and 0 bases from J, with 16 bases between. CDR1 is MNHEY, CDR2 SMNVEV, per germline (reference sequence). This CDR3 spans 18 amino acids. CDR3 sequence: CASSLLGGGSYSNQPQHF. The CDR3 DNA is TGTGCCAGCAGTTTATTGGGGGGTGGAAGCTATAGCAATCAGCCCCAGCATTTT.

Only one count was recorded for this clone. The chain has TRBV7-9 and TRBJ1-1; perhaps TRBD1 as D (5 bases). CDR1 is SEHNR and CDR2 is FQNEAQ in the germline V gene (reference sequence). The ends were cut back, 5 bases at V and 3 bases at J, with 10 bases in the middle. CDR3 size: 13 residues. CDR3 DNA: TGTGCCAGCAGCCTCTGGGGGGACACTGAAGCTTTCTTT. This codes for CASSLWGDTEAFF.

The CDR3 nucleotides are TGTGCCAGCAGTGATGGACGGCGGGGGAACACTGAAGCTTTCTTT. Its protein is CASSDGRRGNTEAFF. The gene calls are TRBV6-1 and TRBJ1-1, with D hard to call. The CDR3 has 15 residues. V was trimmed by 3 bases and J by 1 base, leaving 12 bases between them. Germline V gene sequence: CDR1 MNHNS, CDR2 SASEGT.

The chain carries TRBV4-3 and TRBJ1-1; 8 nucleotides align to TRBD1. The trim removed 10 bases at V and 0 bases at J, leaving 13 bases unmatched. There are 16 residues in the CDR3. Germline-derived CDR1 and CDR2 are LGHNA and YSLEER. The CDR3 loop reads CATRQGIVGMNTEAFF. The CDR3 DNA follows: TGCGCCACCAGACAGGGGATTGTGGGAATGAACACTGAAGCTTTCTTT.

CDR3 coding DNA: TGCAGCGTTGAAGAGGGGGCGGACTCTGGGGCCAACGTCCTGACTTTC. This translates into CSVEEGADSGANVLTF. J is TRBJ2-6 and V is TRBV29-1; TRBD1 is a possible D gene (6 bases). There are 16 residues in the CDR3. Germline V gene lookup returns CDR1 SQVTM and CDR2 ANQGSEA. Trimming took off 0 bases at V and 0 bases at J, with 9 bases between the two ends. The full variable domain, rest sourced from reference TRBV29-1 and TRBJ2-6, is SAVISQKPSRDICQRGTSLTIQCQVDSQVTMMFWYRQQPGQSLTLIATANQGSEATYESGFVIDKFPISRPNLTFSTLTVSNMSPEDSSIYLCSVEEGADSGANVLTFGAGSRLTVL.

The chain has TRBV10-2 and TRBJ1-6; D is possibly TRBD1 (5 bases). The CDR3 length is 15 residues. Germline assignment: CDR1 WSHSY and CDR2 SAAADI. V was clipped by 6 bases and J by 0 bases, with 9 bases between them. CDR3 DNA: TGCGCCAGCAGGATTGACAGCTCCTATAATTCACCCCTCCACTTT. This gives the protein CASRIDSSYNSPLHF.